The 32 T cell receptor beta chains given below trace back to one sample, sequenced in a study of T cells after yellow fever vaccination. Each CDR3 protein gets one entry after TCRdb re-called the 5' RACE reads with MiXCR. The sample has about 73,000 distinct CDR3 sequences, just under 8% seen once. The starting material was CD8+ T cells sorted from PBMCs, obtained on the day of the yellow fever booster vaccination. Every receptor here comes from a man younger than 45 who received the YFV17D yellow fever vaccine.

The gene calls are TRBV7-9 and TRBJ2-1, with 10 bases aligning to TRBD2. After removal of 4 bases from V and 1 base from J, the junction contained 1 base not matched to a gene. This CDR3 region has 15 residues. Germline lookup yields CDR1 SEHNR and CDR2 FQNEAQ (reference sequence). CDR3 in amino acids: CASSSSGRSYNEQFF. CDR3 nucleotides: TGTGCCAGCAGCTCTAGCGGGAGATCCTACAATGAGCAGTTCTTC.

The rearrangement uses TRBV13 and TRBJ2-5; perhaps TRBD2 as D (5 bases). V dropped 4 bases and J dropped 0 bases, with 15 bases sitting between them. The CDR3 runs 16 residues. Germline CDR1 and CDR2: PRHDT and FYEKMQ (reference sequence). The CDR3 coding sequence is TGTGCCAGCAGCTCCCTAGGCGGGTCGTACCAAGAGACCCAGTACTTC. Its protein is CASSSLGGSYQETQYF.

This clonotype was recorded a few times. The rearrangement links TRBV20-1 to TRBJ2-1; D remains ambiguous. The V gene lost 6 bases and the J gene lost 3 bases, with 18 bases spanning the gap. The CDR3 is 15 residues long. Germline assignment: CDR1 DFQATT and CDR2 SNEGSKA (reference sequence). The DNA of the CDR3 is TGCAGTGCCTCCCCACACTTCGAAAACTACAATGAGCAGTTCTTC. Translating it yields CSASPHFENYNEQFF.

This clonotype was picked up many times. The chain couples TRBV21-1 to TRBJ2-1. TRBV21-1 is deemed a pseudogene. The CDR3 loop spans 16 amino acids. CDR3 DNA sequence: TGTGCCAGCAGCAAAGCGACAGGGGGCTCCTACAATGAGCAGTTCTTC. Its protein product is CASSKATGGSYNEQFF.

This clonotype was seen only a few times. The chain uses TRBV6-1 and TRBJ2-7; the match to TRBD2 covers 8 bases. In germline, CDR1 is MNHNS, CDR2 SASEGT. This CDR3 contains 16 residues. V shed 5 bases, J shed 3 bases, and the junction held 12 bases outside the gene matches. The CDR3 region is CASSPGGGRRYYEQYF. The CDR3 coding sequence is TGTGCCAGCAGTCCTGGAGGCGGGAGGAGATACTACGAGCAGTACTTC.

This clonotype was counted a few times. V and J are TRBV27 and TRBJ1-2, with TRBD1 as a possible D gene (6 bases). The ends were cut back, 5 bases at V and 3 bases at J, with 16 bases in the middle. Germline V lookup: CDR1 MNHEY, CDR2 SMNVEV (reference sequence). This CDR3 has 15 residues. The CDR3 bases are TGTGCCAGCAGTCCGGGGCAGGGGCCCTACTATGGCTACACCTTC. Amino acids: CASSPGQGPYYGYTF.

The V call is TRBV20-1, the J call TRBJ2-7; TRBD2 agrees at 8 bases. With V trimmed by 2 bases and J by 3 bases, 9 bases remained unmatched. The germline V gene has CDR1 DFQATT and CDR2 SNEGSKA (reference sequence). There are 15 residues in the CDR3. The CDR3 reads CSARTPTSASYEQYF. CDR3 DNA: TGCAGTGCTAGAACACCGACTAGCGCAAGCTACGAGCAGTACTTC.

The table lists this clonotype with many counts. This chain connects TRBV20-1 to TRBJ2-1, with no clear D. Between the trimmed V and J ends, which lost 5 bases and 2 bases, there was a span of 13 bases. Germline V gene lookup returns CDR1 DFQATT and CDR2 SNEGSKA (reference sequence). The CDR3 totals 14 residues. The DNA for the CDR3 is TGCAGTGCTCCGAAAAAACTAACCTACAATGAGCAGTTCTTC. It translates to CSAPKKLTYNEQFF.

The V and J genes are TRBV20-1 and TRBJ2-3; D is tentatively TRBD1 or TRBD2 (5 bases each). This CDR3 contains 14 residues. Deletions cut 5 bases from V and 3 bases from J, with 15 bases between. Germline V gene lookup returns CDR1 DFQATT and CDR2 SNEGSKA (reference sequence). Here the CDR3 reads CSALSERGTDTQYF. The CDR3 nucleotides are TGCAGTGCTTTAAGCGAGAGGGGTACAGATACGCAGTATTTT.

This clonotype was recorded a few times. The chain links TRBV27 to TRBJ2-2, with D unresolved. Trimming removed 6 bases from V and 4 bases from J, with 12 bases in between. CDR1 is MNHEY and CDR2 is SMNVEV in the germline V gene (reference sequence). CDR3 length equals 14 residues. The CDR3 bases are TGTGCCAGCAGCTCGACGTTGGGCACCGGGGAGCTGTTTTTT. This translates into CASSSTLGTGELFF.

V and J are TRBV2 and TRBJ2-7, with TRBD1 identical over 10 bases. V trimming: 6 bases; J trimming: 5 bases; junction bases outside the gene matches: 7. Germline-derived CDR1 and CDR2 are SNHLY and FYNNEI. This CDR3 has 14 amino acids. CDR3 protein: CASRPGQGINEQYF. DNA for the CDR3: TGTGCCAGCAGACCGGGACAGGGGATCAACGAGCAGTACTTC. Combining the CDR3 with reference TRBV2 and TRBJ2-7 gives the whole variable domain EPEVTQTPSHQVTQMGQEVILRCVPISNHLYFYWYRQILGQKVEFLVSFYNNEISEKSEIFDDQFSVERPDGSNFTLKIRSTKLEDSAMYFCASRPGQGINEQYFGPGTRLTVT.

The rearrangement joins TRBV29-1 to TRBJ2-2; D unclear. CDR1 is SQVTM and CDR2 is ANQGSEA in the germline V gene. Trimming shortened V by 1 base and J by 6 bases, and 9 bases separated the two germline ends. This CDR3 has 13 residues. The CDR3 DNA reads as TGCAGCGTTGAAGCTCGGGTGCCCGGGGAGCTGTTTTTT. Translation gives CSVEARVPGELFF.

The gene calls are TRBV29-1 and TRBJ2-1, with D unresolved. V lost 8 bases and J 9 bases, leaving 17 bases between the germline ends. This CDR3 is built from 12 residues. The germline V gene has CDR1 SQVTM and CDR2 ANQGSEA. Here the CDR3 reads CSPRTEIGEQFF. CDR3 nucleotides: TGCAGCCCACGTACGGAAATTGGTGAGCAGTTCTTC.

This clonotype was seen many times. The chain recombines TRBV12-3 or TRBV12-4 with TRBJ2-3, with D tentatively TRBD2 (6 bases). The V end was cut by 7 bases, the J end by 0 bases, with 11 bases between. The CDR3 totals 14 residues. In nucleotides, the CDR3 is TGTGCCAGCAACCCCGGGACTAGCACAGATACGCAGTATTTT. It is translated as CASNPGTSTDTQYF.

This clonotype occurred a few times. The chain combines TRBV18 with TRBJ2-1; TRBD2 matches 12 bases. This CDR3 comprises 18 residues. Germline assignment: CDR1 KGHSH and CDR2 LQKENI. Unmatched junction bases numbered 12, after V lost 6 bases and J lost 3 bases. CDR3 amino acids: CASSPRLAGAGGYNEQFF. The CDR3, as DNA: TGTGCCAGCTCCCCAAGACTAGCGGGAGCAGGGGGCTACAATGAGCAGTTCTTC.

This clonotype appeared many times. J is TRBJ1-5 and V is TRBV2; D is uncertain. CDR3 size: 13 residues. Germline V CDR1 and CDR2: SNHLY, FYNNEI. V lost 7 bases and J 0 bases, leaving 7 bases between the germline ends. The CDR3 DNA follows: TGTGCCAGCATGGCGAATAGCAATCAGCCCCAGCATTTT. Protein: CASMANSNQPQHF.

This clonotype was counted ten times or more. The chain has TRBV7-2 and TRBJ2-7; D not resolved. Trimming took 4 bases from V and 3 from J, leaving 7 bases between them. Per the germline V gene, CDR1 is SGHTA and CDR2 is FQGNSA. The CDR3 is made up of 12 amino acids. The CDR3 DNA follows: TGTGCCAGCAGCTCAAACCTCTACGAGCAGTACTTC. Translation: CASSSNLYEQYF. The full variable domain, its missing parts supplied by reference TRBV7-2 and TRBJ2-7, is GAGVSQSPSNKVTEKGKDVELRCDPISGHTALYWYRQSLGQGLEFLIYFQGNSAPDKSGLPSDRFSAERTGGSVSTLTIQRTQQEDSAVYLCASSSNLYEQYFGPGTRLTVT.

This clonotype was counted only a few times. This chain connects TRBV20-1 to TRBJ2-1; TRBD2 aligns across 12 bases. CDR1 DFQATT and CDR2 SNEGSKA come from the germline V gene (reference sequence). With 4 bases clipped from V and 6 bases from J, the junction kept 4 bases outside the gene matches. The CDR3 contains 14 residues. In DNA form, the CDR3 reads TGCAGTGCTACCCGGACTAGCGGGACCAATGAGCAGTTCTTC. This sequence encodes CSATRTSGTNEQFF.

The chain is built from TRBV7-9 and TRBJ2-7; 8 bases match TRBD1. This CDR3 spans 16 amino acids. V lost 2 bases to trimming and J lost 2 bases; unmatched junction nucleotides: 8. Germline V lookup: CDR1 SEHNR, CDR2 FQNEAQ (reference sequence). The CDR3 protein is CASSLSGRGPAYEQYF. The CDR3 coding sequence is TGTGCCAGCAGCTTAAGCGGCAGGGGGCCCGCCTACGAGCAGTACTTC.

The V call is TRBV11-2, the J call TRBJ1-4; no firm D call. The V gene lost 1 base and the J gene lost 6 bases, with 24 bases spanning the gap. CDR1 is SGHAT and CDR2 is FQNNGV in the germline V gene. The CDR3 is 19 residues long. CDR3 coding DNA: TGTGCCAGCAGCTTAGGTACCGGGCTAGTTCTTCACGGCTATGAAAAACTGTTTTTT. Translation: CASSLGTGLVLHGYEKLFF. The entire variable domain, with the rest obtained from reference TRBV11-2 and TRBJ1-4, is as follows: EAGVAQSPRYKIIEKRQSVAFWCNPISGHATLYWYQQILGQGPKLLIQFQNNGVVDDSQLPKDRFSAERLKGVDSTLKIQPAKLEDSAVYLCASSLGTGLVLHGYEKLFFGSGTQLSVL.

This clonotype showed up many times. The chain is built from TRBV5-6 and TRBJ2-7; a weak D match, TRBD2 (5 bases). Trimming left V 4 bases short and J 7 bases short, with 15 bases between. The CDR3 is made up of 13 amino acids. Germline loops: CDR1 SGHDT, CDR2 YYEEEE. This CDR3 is CASSPSLGPEQYF. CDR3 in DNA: TGTGCCAGCAGCCCTTCACTAGGTCCAGAGCAGTACTTC. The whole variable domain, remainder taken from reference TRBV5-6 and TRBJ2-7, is DAGVTQSPTHLIKTRGQQVTLRCSPKSGHDTVSWYQQALGQGPQFIFQYYEEEERQRGNFPDRFSGHQFPNYSSELNVNALLLGDSALYLCASSPSLGPEQYFGPGTRLTVT.

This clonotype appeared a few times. The CDR3 loop is CASNRDYNEQFF. DNA for the CDR3: TGTGCCAGCAACCGGGACTACAATGAGCAGTTCTTC. The chain joins TRBV7-8 to TRBJ2-1; D is perhaps TRBD2 (5 bases). Germline values: CDR1 SGHVS, CDR2 FQNEAQ. The CDR3 length is 12 residues. V shed 7 bases and J shed 3 bases, with 7 bases lying between them.

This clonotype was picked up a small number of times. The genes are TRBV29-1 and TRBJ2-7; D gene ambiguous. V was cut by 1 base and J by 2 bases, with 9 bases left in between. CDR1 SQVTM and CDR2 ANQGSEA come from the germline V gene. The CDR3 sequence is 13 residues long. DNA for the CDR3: TGCAGCGTTGAAGGCAGCTTACCCTACGAGCAGTACTTC. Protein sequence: CSVEGSLPYEQYF.

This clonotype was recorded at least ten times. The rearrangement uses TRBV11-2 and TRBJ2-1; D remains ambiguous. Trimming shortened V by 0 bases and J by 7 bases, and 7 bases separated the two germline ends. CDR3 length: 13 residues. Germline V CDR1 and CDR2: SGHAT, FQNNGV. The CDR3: CASSLDPGNEQFF. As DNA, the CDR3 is TGTGCCAGCAGCTTAGATCCCGGGAATGAGCAGTTCTTC.

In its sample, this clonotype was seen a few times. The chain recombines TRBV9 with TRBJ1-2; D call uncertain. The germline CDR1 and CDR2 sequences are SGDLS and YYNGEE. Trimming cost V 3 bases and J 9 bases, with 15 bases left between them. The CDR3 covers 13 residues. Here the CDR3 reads CASSAVHQESYTF. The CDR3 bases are TGTGCCAGCAGCGCGGTCCATCAAGAGAGCTACACCTTC.

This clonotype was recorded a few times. CDR3 sequence (DNA): TGTGCCACCTTGGGGACAGATACGCAGTATTTT. It specifies CATLGTDTQYF. This sequence joins TRBV6-6 and TRBJ2-3; no definite D call. The germline V and J ends were trimmed by 10 bases and 3 bases, with 8 bases remaining between them. The CDR3 is 11 residues long. CDR1 is MNHNY, CDR2 SVGAGI, per germline (reference sequence).

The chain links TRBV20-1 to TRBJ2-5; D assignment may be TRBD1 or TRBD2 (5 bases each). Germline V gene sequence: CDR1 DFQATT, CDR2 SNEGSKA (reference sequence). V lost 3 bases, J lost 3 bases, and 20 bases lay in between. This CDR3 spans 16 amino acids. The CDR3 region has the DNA TGCAGTGCTAGTCAATCCCCCGGGACCTGGAAAGAGACCCAGTACTTC. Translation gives CSASQSPGTWKETQYF.

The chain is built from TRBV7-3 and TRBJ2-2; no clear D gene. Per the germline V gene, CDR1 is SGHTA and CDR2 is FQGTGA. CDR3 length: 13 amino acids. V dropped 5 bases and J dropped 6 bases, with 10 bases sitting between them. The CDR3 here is CASSPLGPGELFF. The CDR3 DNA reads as TGTGCCAGCAGCCCTCTAGGCCCCGGGGAGCTGTTTTTT.

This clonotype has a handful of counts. CDR3 region: CSAREGGHGNQPQHF. CDR3 nucleotides: TGCAGTGCTAGAGAGGGGGGGCACGGCAATCAGCCCCAGCATTTT. J is TRBJ1-5 and V is TRBV20-1; D may be TRBD1 (6 bases). V lost 0 bases to trimming and J lost 2 bases, with 11 bases between them. Germline V gene data show CDR1 as DFQATT and CDR2 as SNEGSKA (reference sequence). The CDR3 totals 15 residues.

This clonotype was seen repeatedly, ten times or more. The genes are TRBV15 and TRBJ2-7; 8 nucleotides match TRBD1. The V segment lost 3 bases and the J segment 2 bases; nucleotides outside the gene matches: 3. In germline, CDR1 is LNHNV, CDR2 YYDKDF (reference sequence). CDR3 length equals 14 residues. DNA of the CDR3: TGTGCCACCAGCAGCGACAGGGGAACCTACGAGCAGTACTTC. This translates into CATSSDRGTYEQYF.

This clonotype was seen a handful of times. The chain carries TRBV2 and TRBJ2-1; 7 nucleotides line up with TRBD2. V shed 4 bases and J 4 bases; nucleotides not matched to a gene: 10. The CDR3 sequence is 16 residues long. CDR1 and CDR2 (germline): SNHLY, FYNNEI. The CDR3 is CASSGPGEAGYNEQFF. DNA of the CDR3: TGTGCCAGCAGTGGACCCGGAGAAGCGGGATACAATGAGCAGTTCTTC.

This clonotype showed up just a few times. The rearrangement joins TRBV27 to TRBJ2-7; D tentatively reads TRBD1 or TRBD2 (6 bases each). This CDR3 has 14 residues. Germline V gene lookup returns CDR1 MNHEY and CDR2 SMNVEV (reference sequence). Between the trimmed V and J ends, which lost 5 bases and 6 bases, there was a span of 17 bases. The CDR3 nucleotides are TGTGCCAGCAGTCCCACCCCCGGGGGCTCCGAGCAGTACTTC. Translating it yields CASSPTPGGSEQYF.